This T cell receptor (beta chain) was identified during a study of a mutant IDH1 vaccine in newly diagnosed glioma (dated by TCRdb to about 2021). Regarding the research as a whole: Patients were given eight vaccinations, in weeks 1, 3, 5, 7, 11, 15, 19 and 23, which matched visits V03 through V10. Of the roughly 33 treated patients, roughly 60% were male and approximately 38% were female, and the mean age was around 40 years. Peripheral blood was drawn at six visits: V03 (baseline), V05, V07, V10, V12 and V13. Before enrollment, most patients had been given radiochemotherapy with temozolomide as standard therapy, while the rest had received either radiotherapy alone or temozolomide alone. Longitudinal TCRB deep sequencing was performed for roughly 27 treated patients wherever samples were available for exploratory analyses. Vaccination was initiated 4-6 weeks after radiotherapy alone, or concurrently with temozolomide cycles in the chemotherapy-containing groups. What the authors observed across the whole study: The authors stated that sample limitations prevented analyses of patient blood samples from being reproduced. Availability determined which PBMC samples were chosen for TCRB deep sequencing. No apparent relationship was observed between pseudoprogression and alterations in the top peripheral T cell clonotypes detected by TCRB sequencing. Across multiple MHC alleles, vaccine-induced immune responses were seen in approximately 93% of patients.

This sample's time point label indicates: week 11, during vaccination. Every vaccine dose consisted of 300 ug of a 20-mer mutant IDH1 peptide in Montanide, administered subcutaneously together with topical imiquimod. All donors had newly diagnosed IDH1-mutant astrocytomas of WHO grade 3 or 4 that showed loss of nuclear ATRX. The samples were drawn from NOA16, a multicentre, single-arm, open-label phase I trial in Germany that tested a mutant IDH1 peptide vaccine in humans for the first time. Genomic DNA for TCRB sequencing was isolated from EDTA blood with the DNeasy Blood and Tissue Kit. Note on this clone: The clone's antigen remains unknown. No much larger clone exists at a distance of one base, and base qualities are not known.

Library construction relied on the immunoSEQ multiplex PCR assay. Following the manufacturer's protocol, the hsTCRB Kit was used to amplify rearranged TCR beta chain sequences. Sequencing of TCRB libraries was carried out on an Illumina MiSeq. On the authors' methods: The proprietary platform of the kit vendor was used for demultiplexing, trimming and gene mapping. The table was pulled from immuneACCESS by TCRdb, which kept in-frame rearrangements only. Such tables lose some clones; where checked, under half of the loss comes from unresolved V genes, and the rest has no known cause. Clonal size and the V and J genes are those of that table, whereas D and trimming came from the DNA. The sample table shows some 60,000 clones, and roughly four fifths are seen once. The ten largest clonotypes hold 3.5% to 4.5% of the sample. Source: PBMCs, taken from a glioma patient whose treatment included an IDH1 peptide vaccine. This clonotype originated in a young man with glioma.

The CDR3 is CASNNGDIQYF. The bases are TGTGCCAGCAATAATGGGGACATTCAGTACTTC. The chain links TRBV2 with TRBJ2-4, with the identity of the D gene unclear. V is clipped by 7 bases and J by 8 bases, and the sequence between their germline boundaries is 9 bases long. CDR1 and CDR2 are read off the germline V gene as SNHLY and FYNNEI. The cysteine opens and the phenylalanine closes a CDR3 of 11 amino acids. This entry keeps only the CDR3 DNA: 33 bases, framed from base 1.